Shown below are 20 T cell receptor beta chains from a single sample sequenced in a study of response to subunit inactivated influenza vaccine. TCRdb processed the RT-PCR reads anew with MiXCR; each CDR3 protein has one entry. Of hundreds of thousands of distinct CDR3 sequences in the sample, 15% to 19% were seen once. The specimen comprised PBMCs from blood, sampled 11 to 12 days after vaccination. All receptors derive from a man aged 50 to 59 who received an inactivated influenza vaccine.

A few counts support this clonotype. The chain has TRBV20-1 and TRBJ1-6; 8 nucleotides match TRBD1. This CDR3 is 16 amino acids long. In germline, CDR1 is DFQATT, CDR2 SNEGSKA (reference sequence). J was trimmed by 7 bases and V by 0 bases; bases with no gene match: 8. CDR3 region: CSARDPSTGGNSPLHF. In nucleotides, the CDR3 is TGCAGTGCTAGAGACCCTTCTACAGGGGGGAATTCACCCCTCCACTTT.

The chain uses TRBV2 and TRBJ1-5; TRBD1 might be the D (5 bases). CDR3 length equals 16 residues. Germline CDR1 and CDR2: SNHLY and FYNNEI. With 6 bases removed from V and 2 bases from J, the gap between germline ends came to 17 bases. CDR3 in amino acids: CASRVDHGGGNQPQHF. CDR3 nucleotide sequence: TGTGCCAGCAGGGTCGACCACGGAGGGGGCAATCAGCCCCAGCATTTT.

V usage is TRBV7-9 and J usage is TRBJ2-1; 7 bases line up with TRBD1. Trimming removed 1 base from V and 9 bases from J; junction bases left unmatched: 9. The CDR3 consists of 15 residues. Looked up from germline, CDR1 is SEHNR and CDR2 is FQNEAQ (reference sequence). Here the CDR3 DNA reads TGTGCCAGCAGCTTAGGAGGGGGCCGAGGGACTGAGCAGTTCTTC. Amino acid sequence: CASSLGGGRGTEQFF.

The chain joins TRBV20-1 to TRBJ2-2, with 7 bases fitting TRBD1. The CDR3 has 15 residues. Germline values: CDR1 DFQATT, CDR2 SNEGSKA (reference sequence). The V segment lost 0 bases and the J segment 6 bases; nucleotides outside the gene matches: 7. The DNA for the CDR3 is TGCAGTGCTAGAGATTCGACAGGGCACCCCGGGGAGCTGTTTTTT. Encoded protein: CSARDSTGHPGELFF.

The rearrangement joins TRBV3-1 to TRBJ2-7; no clear D. Germline V gene data show CDR1 as LGHDT and CDR2 as YNNKEL (reference sequence). The CDR3 loop spans 14 amino acids. Trimming took off 0 bases at V and 7 bases at J, with 13 bases between the two ends. CDR3 sequence (DNA): TGTGCCAGCAGCCAAGATTCGACTTTTCAAGAGCAGTACTTC. It is translated as CASSQDSTFQEQYF.

This clonotype was seen at least ten times. This chain joins TRBV7-2 and TRBJ1-6; D might be TRBD1 (5 bases). V lost 5 bases to trimming and J lost 10 bases, with 12 bases between them. In germline, CDR1 is SGHTA, CDR2 FQGNSA. The CDR3 is 13 residues long. The CDR3 sequence: CASSQGVGSPLHF. The DNA for the CDR3 is TGTGCCAGCAGCCAGGGTGTGGGGTCACCCCTCCACTTT.

The gene calls are TRBV20-1 and TRBJ2-7; 14 bases fit TRBD2. The CDR3 consists of 16 residues. V shed 3 bases, J shed 5 bases, and the junction held 9 bases outside the gene matches. Germline V gene data show CDR1 as DFQATT and CDR2 as SNEGSKA (reference sequence). DNA for the CDR3: TGCAGTGCTAGGGCGGGGACTAGCGGGAGTGATAACGAGCAGTACTTC. It translates to CSARAGTSGSDNEQYF.

With regard to this clonotype: It may be a read error: a sequence one base away is much more abundant. The J gene is TRBJ2-2, the V gene TRBV29-1; D gene uncertain. The CDR3 is 12 amino acids. Between the trimmed V and J ends, which lost 3 bases and 1 base, there was a span of 3 bases. Looked up from germline, CDR1 is SQVTM and CDR2 is ANQGSEA. The CDR3 region is CSVDLNTGELFF. The CDR3 bases are TGCAGCGTTGACCTGAACACCGGGGAGCTGTTTTTT.

This clonotype appeared a few times. This chain connects TRBV20-1 to TRBJ1-5; no clear D. Germline V CDR1 and CDR2: DFQATT, SNEGSKA (reference sequence). V was shortened by 6 bases and J by 1 base, with 16 bases between the two germline ends. This CDR3 spans 15 amino acids. The CDR3 here is CSAPVFSGSNQPQHF. DNA for the CDR3: TGCAGTGCCCCCGTGTTCTCGGGGAGCAATCAGCCCCAGCATTTT.

The genes are TRBV10-3 and TRBJ2-3; 9 bases are a match to TRBD2. Germline assignment: CDR1 ENHRY and CDR2 SYGVKD. Trimming at V came to 10 bases and at J to 0 bases, leaving 5 bases not matched to a gene. The CDR3 contains 14 residues. CDR3 sequence (DNA): TGTGCCACGACTAGCGGATATAGCACAGATACGCAGTATTTT. Protein: CATTSGYSTDTQYF.

Only a few counts were recorded for this clonotype. J is TRBJ2-3 and V is TRBV29-1, with D tentatively TRBD2 (6 bases). CDR1 is SQVTM and CDR2 is ANQGSEA in the germline V gene. V was trimmed by 5 bases and J by 2 bases, leaving 11 bases between them. The CDR3 has 13 residues. The CDR3 is CSVKPGLTDTQYF. The CDR3 region has the DNA TGCAGCGTTAAACCGGGACTCACAGATACGCAGTATTTT.

The J gene is TRBJ2-2, the V gene TRBV5-1; the D gene could be TRBD1 or TRBD2 (6 bases each). The CDR3 runs to 17 residues. Trimming stripped 0 bases from V and 4 bases from J, with 16 bases between. Per the germline V gene, CDR1 is SGHRS and CDR2 is YFSETQ. CDR3 sequence (DNA): TGCGCCAGCAGCTTGGCCCCGGGGGCCGGTGGCACCGGGGAGCTGTTTTTT. Its translation: CASSLAPGAGGTGELFF.

This clonotype has a count of ten or more. The V gene is TRBV12-3 or TRBV12-4, the J gene TRBJ2-2; D possibly uses TRBD1 or TRBD2 (5 bases each). CDR3 length: 14 residues. V lost 4 bases, J lost 9 bases, and 15 bases lay in between. The CDR3 sequence is CASSSGTAGRELFF. CDR3 nucleotide sequence: TGTGCCAGCAGTTCCGGGACGGCTGGCCGGGAGCTGTTTTTT.

This clonotype was counted between two and nine times. The rearrangement links TRBV3-1 to TRBJ2-7; 11 bases map to TRBD2. The CDR3 extends over 15 amino acids. Germline V gives CDR1 LGHDT, CDR2 YNNKEL (reference sequence). Trimming cost V 3 bases and J 0 bases; bases outside gene matches: 1. The CDR3 loop reads CASSQTSGTSYEQYF. The CDR3 DNA reads as TGTGCCAGCAGCCAGACTAGCGGGACCTCCTACGAGCAGTACTTC.

The rearrangement uses TRBV18 and TRBJ1-1; TRBD1 aligns across 7 bases. There are 14 residues in the CDR3. Trimming took 1 base from V and 5 from J; bases not matched to a gene: 4. The germline CDR1 and CDR2 sequences are KGHSH and LQKENI. The CDR3 region has the DNA TGTGCCAGCTCACCACGACAGGGAGGTACTGAAGCTTTCTTT. This gives the protein CASSPRQGGTEAFF.

With respect to this clonotype: Germline is not matched at one junction end, which may reflect a read error. The rearrangement links TRBV7-7 to TRBJ2-5, with 8 bases fitting TRBD2. Germline values: CDR1 SSHAT, CDR2 FNYEAQ (reference sequence). The CDR3 contains 14 residues. CDR3 nucleotides: TGTGCTAGCAGCCCGGCGGGGGGACTAGAGACCCAGTACTTC. Its translation is CASSPAGGLETQYF.

The genes are TRBV20-1 and TRBJ2-1; D might be TRBD1 or TRBD2, each matching 5 bases. V lost 5 bases, J lost 8 bases, and 13 bases lay in between. CDR1 DFQATT and CDR2 SNEGSKA come from the germline V gene (reference sequence). The CDR3 totals 12 residues. In nucleotides, the CDR3 is TGCAGTGCTGGAATAGAGGGGCATGAGCAGTTCTTC. Translated, it gives CSAGIEGHEQFF.

This chain's CDR3 is CASSFNGLAAGELFF. As DNA, the CDR3 is TGTGCCAGCAGTTTTAATGGGTTAGCGGCCGGGGAGCTGTTTTTT. This chain connects TRBV27 to TRBJ2-2; D might be TRBD2 (6 bases). CDR3 length: 15 amino acids. V was trimmed by 3 bases and J by 6 bases, leaving 14 bases between them. CDR1 and CDR2 (germline): MNHEY, SMNVEV (reference sequence).

The rearrangement joins TRBV20-1 to TRBJ2-4; 8 bases agree with TRBD1. The CDR3 loop spans 16 amino acids. CDR1 is DFQATT, CDR2 SNEGSKA, per germline (reference sequence). Unmatched junction bases numbered 9, after V lost 5 bases and J lost 0 bases. CDR3 loop: CSAYRDRMLAKNIQYF. The CDR3 bases are TGCAGTGCTTATCGGGACAGGATGTTAGCCAAAAACATTCAGTACTTC.

In its sample, this clonotype was seen a few times. The chain joins TRBV2 to TRBJ2-1; D unclear. The germline CDR1 and CDR2 sequences are SNHLY and FYNNEI. V shed 7 bases and J shed 5 bases, with 6 bases lying between them. The CDR3 totals 11 residues. DNA of the CDR3: TGTGCCAGCATGGGCCACAATGAGCAGTTCTTC. Protein sequence: CASMGHNEQFF.